One TCR beta chain is described in this entry. The data were taken from a study of blood T cell repertoires in COVID-19. On the study more broadly: Specimens from acute and convalescent COVID-19 originated in the United States, Italy and Spain. PBMCs, B-cell-depleted T cells, or T cells provided the cDNA or gDNA that made up the material.

The J segment lost 9 bases and the V segment lost 3 bases, leaving 7 bases of the junction unmatched. Germline V gene data show CDR1 as MDHEN and CDR2 as SYDVKM. The CDR3 has 14 amino acids. Original handling: The assay estimated nucleated cells by amplifying reference gene primers. Profiling relied on immunoSEQ multiplex PCR, and the TCRdb table lists in-frame clones only, not all of them. V and J calls plus clone size are reproduced from that table; the DNA served to infer D and trimming. The sample lists about 160,000 clones, about 93% occurring once. Material for sequencing was peripheral blood. The receptor was derived from a woman in her fifties or sixties with acute or convalescent COVID-19. The chain is built from TRBV28 and TRBJ2-1, with TRBD1 identical over 8 bases. DNA of the CDR3: TGTGCCAGCAGTTTCGGCGGGACAGGCGCTGAGCAGTTCTTC. Amino acid sequence: CASSFGGTGAEQFF.